This T cell receptor beta chain comes out of a study of breast tumors, draining lymph nodes, adjacent tissues. General observations from the study: Data fit most tumor T cells coming from lymph node, expanding in tumor. That most tumor T cells come from lymph nodes remained unproven. Luminal-like breast cancer showed significantly greater tumor-nontumor repertoire similarity than basal-like breast cancer did. Compared with lymph nodes, tumors were less diverse; compared with nontumor tissue, more.

This clonotype occurred many times. Its antigen is currently unknown. The lymph nodes were axillary draining lymph nodes from breast cancer patients. TCRdb called the multiplex PCR reads again in MiXCR, with one record for every CDR3 protein. The table lists tens of thousands of distinct CDR3 sequences, over 25% of them singletons. V lost 3 bases to trimming and J lost 6 bases, with 7 bases between them. CDR1 KGHSH and CDR2 LQKENI come from the germline V gene. CDR3 length equals 12 residues. The chain combines TRBV18 with TRBJ2-3; D remains unclear. The source of this sequence is a female donor with breast cancer. Some clones in this sample may be carry-over from other donors' samples. Sequenced: axillary lymph node tissue. The CDR3 bases are TGTGCCAGCTCACCGGTGGGGGATACGCAGTATTTT. Its protein product is CASSPVGDTQYF.